The 15 T cell receptor beta chains reported below all come from one sample, sequenced in a study of shared clonotypes between healthy human individuals. Produced via immunoSEQ multiplex PCR; TCRdb's table is partial and in-frame only. The sample yields a few million clones, just over 90% seen once. Sequencing was done on a sample of naive CD4+ T cells from PBMCs. Subset in this sample: CD45RA+ positively selected. These receptors originate from a young man in good health. Some clones in this sample may be carry-over from other donors' samples.

As to this clone: The sample holds other DNA sequences that translate to the same CDR3. V is TRBV28 and J is TRBJ1-2; D is undetermined. The CDR3 runs to 12 residues. Germline V CDR1 and CDR2: MDHEN, SYDVKM. V lost 6 bases, J lost 2 bases, and 7 bases lay in between. CDR3 sequence reads: CASSGQNYGYTF. CDR3 nucleotides: TGTGCCAGCAGCGGGCAGAACTATGGCTACACCTTC.

The V and J genes are TRBV4-1 and TRBJ2-5; 12 bases align to TRBD2. Looked up from germline, CDR1 is MGHRA and CDR2 is YSYEKL. This CDR3 has 17 residues. Losses at the gene ends were 0 bases for V and 7 bases for J; bases not matched to a gene: 9. CDR3 in DNA: TGCGCCAGCAGCCAAGATCCGGGGACTAGCGGGCAGGGGACCCAGTACTTC. Its translation is CASSQDPGTSGQGTQYF.

The chain joins TRBV5-1 to TRBJ1-4, with a tentative D call TRBD1 (5 bases). Looked up from germline, CDR1 is SGHRS and CDR2 is YFSETQ. V was trimmed by 4 bases and J by 7 bases, leaving 14 bases between them. The CDR3 runs 14 residues. CDR3 amino acids: CASSPRETGEKLFF. The CDR3 bases are TGCGCCAGCAGCCCCAGGGAAACAGGTGAAAAACTGTTTTTT.

The chain joins TRBV6-6 to TRBJ2-2, with no clear D. V was pared by 7 bases and J by 7 bases, with 16 bases between. The length of the CDR3 is 14 residues. Germline CDR1 is MNHNY and CDR2 is SVGAGI (reference sequence). CDR3 in amino acids: CASTNNGLSGELFF. CDR3 coding DNA: TGTGCCAGCACTAACAATGGGTTGAGCGGGGAGCTGTTTTTT.

The rearrangement links TRBV19 to TRBJ2-3; 7 bases line up with TRBD2. Germline V gives CDR1 LNHDA, CDR2 SQIVND (reference sequence). The CDR3 sequence is 13 residues long. V was clipped by 3 bases and J by 4 bases; unmatched bases: 1. This CDR3 reads CASSIAGADTQYF. For the CDR3, the DNA is TGTGCCAGTAGTATTGCGGGGGCAGATACGCAGTATTTT.

The chain has TRBV13 and TRBJ2-7; 10 bases agree with TRBD1. The germline CDR1 and CDR2 sequences are PRHDT and FYEKMQ (reference sequence). The CDR3 loop spans 19 amino acids. Losses at the gene ends were 5 bases for V and 3 bases for J; bases not matched to a gene: 19. CDR3 sequence: CASSLGTGASRHSYYEQYF. The CDR3 DNA follows: TGTGCCAGCAGCCTCGGGACAGGGGCTTCTAGGCACTCTTACTACGAGCAGTACTTC.

The V and J genes are TRBV7-3 and TRBJ1-1, with TRBD1 identical over 9 bases. Germline V gives CDR1 SGHTA, CDR2 FQGTGA. There are 12 residues in the CDR3. Germline trimming cut 5 bases from V and 12 bases from J; bases unmatched to any gene: 7. The CDR3 here is CASSNPGQGPFF. CDR3 DNA sequence: TGTGCCAGCAGCAATCCGGGACAGGGACCTTTCTTT. Based on the CDR3 plus reference TRBV7-3 and TRBJ1-1, the full variable domain is GAGVSQTPSNKVTEKGKYVELRCDPISGHTALYWYRQSLGQGPEFLIYFQGTGAADDSGLPNDRFFAVRPEGSVSTLKIQRTERGDSAVYLCASSNPGQGPFFGQGTRLTVV.

Remarks on this clone: Other DNA sequences in the same sample also yield this CDR3. The chain employs TRBV5-1 and TRBJ2-1; D remains unclear. The CDR3 contains 14 residues. CDR1 is SGHRS, CDR2 YFSETQ, per germline. V lost 0 bases to trimming and J lost 4 bases, with 8 bases between them. For the CDR3, the DNA is TGCGCCAGCAGCTTGGGGTCACCATACAATGAGCAGTTCTTC. Residues: CASSLGSPYNEQFF.

This sequence joins TRBV6-5 and TRBJ2-7; 9 bases map to TRBD1. The V and J ends lost 6 bases and 3 bases, in that order; junction bases with no gene match: 9. Looked up from germline, CDR1 is MNHEY and CDR2 is SVGAGI. There are 15 residues in the CDR3. Here the CDR3 DNA reads TGTGCCAGCAGGCGATACCGGGACAGGGACTACGAGCAGTACTTC. This encodes CASRRYRDRDYEQYF.

The chain joins TRBV9 to TRBJ2-1; 12 bases match TRBD2. V lost 4 bases and J lost 9; bases outside the gene matches: 5. Germline loops: CDR1 SGDLS, CDR2 YYNGEE. CDR3 length: 14 amino acids. The CDR3, as DNA: TGTGCCAGCAGCTCGACTAGCGGGAGCCTTGAGCAGTTCTTC. This codes for CASSSTSGSLEQFF.

The V gene is TRBV10-1, the J gene TRBJ2-1; the match to TRBD2 covers 14 bases. CDR1 is WNHNN, CDR2 SYGVQD, per germline (reference sequence). This CDR3 region has 13 residues. V shed 10 bases, J shed 7 bases, and the junction held 3 bases outside the gene matches. Written as DNA, the CDR3 is TGCGCCACCCGACTAGCGGGAGGGAATGAGCAGTTCTTC. It encodes CATRLAGGNEQFF.

To note about this clone: Germline is not matched at one junction end, which may reflect a read error. The gene calls are TRBV9 and TRBJ2-7; 8 positions agree with TRBD2. The germline V gene encodes CDR1 SGDLS and CDR2 YYNGEE. This CDR3 has 13 amino acids. The CDR3 sequence: CASSVAPAGASNF. In DNA, the CDR3 is TGTGCCAGCAGCGTAGCTCCAGCGGGAGCCTCGAACTTC.

This chain joins TRBV28 and TRBJ2-7; possible D gene TRBD1, 6 bases. The CDR3 length is 15 residues. V shed 7 bases and J shed 3 bases, with 19 bases lying between them. The germline V gene has CDR1 MDHEN and CDR2 SYDVKM. The CDR3 DNA follows: TGTGCCAGCACCCCCTTCGGGGACACTTACTACGAGCAGTACTTC. Amino acids: CASTPFGDTYYEQYF.

The table lists this clone with a count of one. J is TRBJ2-1 and V is TRBV6-1, with TRBD2 matching over 11 bases. The CDR3 consists of 14 residues. The trim removed 7 bases at V and 9 bases at J, leaving 8 bases unmatched. Germline lookup yields CDR1 MNHNS and CDR2 SASEGT. Here the CDR3 DNA reads TGTGCCAGCACCTCTAGCGGGGGGCGGGGTGAGCAGTTCTTC. Amino acids: CASTSSGGRGEQFF.

V gene TRBV25-1 combines with J gene TRBJ2-7; 9 bases are a match to TRBD2. CDR1 is MGHDK, CDR2 SYGVNS, per germline. This CDR3 contains 16 residues. Losses at the gene ends were 10 bases for V and 0 bases for J; bases not matched to a gene: 13. The CDR3, as DNA: TGTGCCACTGGCAGACAACTAGCGGGTAGCTCCTACGAGCAGTACTTC. Amino acids: CATGRQLAGSSYEQYF.